A single sample is the source of the 19 T cell receptor beta chains below, sequenced in a study of beta chain features in type 1 diabetes. Study-wide results and limits: TCRB CDR3s from Type 1 diabetes patients were moderately but significantly shorter in all four CD4+ subsets.

cDNA synthesis used the whole RNA isolate, giving expressed TCRB sequences. Here immunoSEQ multiplex PCR was the method, and the copy in TCRdb shows in-frame clones only, minus some. The sample records almost 350,000 clones, 9.3% being singletons. These TCRs are of unknown antigen specificity. The sequenced material came from central memory CD4+ T cells from blood. The source is a man aged 25-45 years with type 1 diabetes.

This clone has more than one count but fewer than ten. The CDR3 protein is CASSSRTTSLSTQYF. The CDR3 DNA follows: TGTGCCAGCAGCTCCCGAACGACTAGTTTGAGTACGCAGTATTTT. This chain uses TRBV7-9 with TRBJ2-3; tentative D call: TRBD2 (6 bases). Germline V gene data show CDR1 as SEHNR and CDR2 as FQNEAQ (reference sequence). The CDR3 length is 15 residues. Trimming left V 4 bases short and J 8 bases short, with 19 bases between. Full variable domain (remainder filled in from reference TRBV7-9 and TRBJ2-3): DTGVSQNPRHKITKRGQNVTFRCDPISEHNRLYWYRQTLGQGPEFLTYFQNEAQLEKSRLLSDRFSAERPKGSFSTLEIQRTEQGDSAMYLCASSSRTTSLSTQYFGPGTRLTVL.

This clone showed up just a few times. This chain connects TRBV2 to TRBJ1-1; weak D call: TRBD1 (6 bases). V was pared by 0 bases and J by 1 base, with 12 bases between. Germline V gene data show CDR1 as SNHLY and CDR2 as FYNNEI. This CDR3 is built from 16 residues. The CDR3 protein is CASSEARGRGNTEAFF. The CDR3 coding sequence is TGTGCCAGCAGTGAAGCCCGAGGCAGGGGGAACACTGAAGCTTTCTTT.

V gene TRBV19 combines with J gene TRBJ2-5; D is possibly TRBD2 (7 bases). This CDR3 contains 16 residues. Deletions cut 7 bases from V and 4 bases from J, with 22 bases between. Germline lookup yields CDR1 LNHDA and CDR2 SQIVND (reference sequence). CDR3 loop: CASNGGTRGRRETQYF. DNA for the CDR3: TGTGCCAGTAACGGGGGGACCAGGGGCCGGCGAGAGACCCAGTACTTC.

This clone has only a few counts. This chain links TRBV7-8 with TRBJ2-3; 9 bases match TRBD2. The germline V gene has CDR1 SGHVS and CDR2 FQNEAQ. This CDR3 spans 13 amino acids. V lost 5 bases and J lost 6; bases outside the gene matches: 3. This CDR3 reads CASSVGTSDTQYF. In DNA, the CDR3 is TGTGCCAGCAGCGTTGGGACTAGCGATACGCAGTATTTT.

In its sample, this clone was seen once. The chain couples TRBV2 to TRBJ2-2, with 10 bases aligning to TRBD1. With 6 bases clipped from V and 6 bases from J, the junction kept 7 bases outside the gene matches. Germline V gene lookup returns CDR1 SNHLY and CDR2 FYNNEI. The CDR3 totals 15 residues. The CDR3 protein is CASSNGDRGAGELFF. The DNA of the CDR3 is TGTGCCAGCAGCAACGGGGACAGGGGTGCCGGGGAGCTGTTTTTT.

The V call is TRBV9, the J call TRBJ2-5; D not certain. From germline, CDR1 is SGDLS and CDR2 YYNGEE. V was clipped by 0 bases and J by 5 bases, with 11 bases between them. The CDR3 covers 14 residues. CDR3 bases: TGTGCCAGCAGCGTAGATCTGGGTCTGGAGACCCAGTACTTC. Translation: CASSVDLGLETQYF.

The CDR3 is CASSDWDRGHEQYF. In DNA form, the CDR3 reads TGTGCCAGCAGTGACTGGGACAGGGGCCACGAGCAGTACTTC. V and J are TRBV25-1 and TRBJ2-7, with TRBD1 matching 10 bases. The germline gives CDR1 MGHDK, CDR2 SYGVNS. After removal of 3 bases from V and 5 bases from J, the junction contained 4 bases not matched to a gene. The CDR3 runs to 14 residues.

The chain recombines TRBV6-5 with TRBJ2-7, with 9 bases identical to TRBD2. J gave up 2 bases and V 6 bases, and 2 bases lay outside the gene matches. Germline CDR1 is MNHEY and CDR2 is SVGAGI. The CDR3 runs to 13 residues. CDR3 residues: CASRVAGAYEQYF. The CDR3 nucleotides are TGTGCCAGCAGGGTAGCGGGAGCCTACGAGCAGTACTTC.

The rearrangement joins TRBV25-1 to TRBJ1-2, with TRBD1 matching 7 bases. V shed 2 bases, J shed 4 bases, and the junction held 7 bases outside the gene matches. The CDR3 is made up of 15 amino acids. CDR1 is MGHDK and CDR2 is SYGVNS in the germline V gene. The CDR3 nucleotides are TGTGCCAGCAGTGAAGCGACAGGGATAGGCTATGGCTACACCTTC. Its translation: CASSEATGIGYGYTF.

This clone was found a few times. The V gene is TRBV4-3, the J gene TRBJ2-3; D is perhaps TRBD2 (5 bases). CDR1 is LGHNA and CDR2 is YSLEER in the germline V gene. Trimming cost V 0 bases and J 4 bases, with 14 bases left between them. This CDR3 has 16 residues. The CDR3 DNA sequence: TGCGCCAGCAGCCAAGATCTCCCGGGGAGCGCAGATACGCAGTATTTT. Its protein product is CASSQDLPGSADTQYF.

This clone turned up a few times. This rearrangement joins TRBV28 to TRBJ1-3; tentatively, D is TRBD1 (5 bases). CDR1 is MDHEN, CDR2 SYDVKM, per germline. The CDR3 runs 15 residues. Trimming removed 5 bases from V and 0 bases from J, with 11 bases in between. The CDR3 spells CASSQPRVSGNTIYF. The CDR3, as DNA: TGTGCCAGCAGTCAACCCAGGGTCTCTGGAAACACCATATATTTT.

The rearrangement links TRBV7-8 to TRBJ1-1; D is perhaps TRBD1 (5 bases). CDR1 SGHVS and CDR2 FQNEAQ come from the germline V gene. The length of the CDR3 is 13 residues. Trimming took 7 bases from V and 3 from J, leaving 12 bases between them. The CDR3 sequence is CASNPGTDTEAFF. CDR3 nucleotide sequence: TGTGCCAGCAATCCCGGGACGGACACTGAAGCTTTCTTT.

In its sample, this clone was seen a few times. The V call is TRBV5-6, the J call TRBJ2-3; TRBD2 is a possible D gene (6 bases). The V gene lost 2 bases and the J gene lost 3 bases, with 10 bases spanning the gap. The CDR3 is 14 residues long. CDR1 and CDR2 (germline): SGHDT, YYEEEE. The CDR3 bases are TGTGCCAGCAGCTTTGGAGGGGTGACAGATACGCAGTATTTT. It yields the protein CASSFGGVTDTQYF.

This sequence joins TRBV7-2 and TRBJ1-5; D unclear. Per germline, CDR1 SGHTA and CDR2 FQGNSA. Trimming left V 3 bases short and J 9 bases short, with 12 bases between. The CDR3 length is 13 residues. This CDR3 is CASSFNLNLPQHF. The CDR3 nucleotides read TGTGCCAGCAGCTTCAACTTGAATTTGCCCCAGCATTTT.

The chain uses TRBV28 and TRBJ1-4; a possible D gene is TRBD1 (6 bases). Germline CDR1 is MDHEN and CDR2 is SYDVKM. The CDR3 sequence is 15 residues long. V gave up 5 bases and J gave up 8 bases, with 18 bases separating them. The CDR3 here is CASSGGAVVEEKLFF. CDR3 coding DNA: TGTGCCAGCAGTGGGGGGGCAGTGGTCGAAGAAAAACTGTTTTTT.

The chain uses TRBV5-4 and TRBJ1-2, with D tentatively TRBD1 (5 bases). CDR1 and CDR2 from the germline V gene are SGHNT and YYREEE (reference sequence). The CDR3 extends over 14 amino acids. The V and J ends lost 4 bases and 4 bases respectively, with 14 bases between them. The CDR3 loop is CASSAGDGLYGYTF. In DNA form, the CDR3 reads TGTGCCAGCAGCGCCGGGGACGGCCTCTATGGCTACACCTTC.

The chain carries TRBV6-5 and TRBJ1-2, with D perhaps TRBD1 (6 bases). V lost 0 bases, J lost 6 bases, and 17 bases lay in between. Germline V gene data show CDR1 as MNHEY and CDR2 as SVGAGI. The CDR3 spans 16 residues. DNA of the CDR3: TGTGCCAGCAGTTACTCAACGTCGACAGGTCAGAATGGCTACACCTTC. Protein sequence: CASSYSTSTGQNGYTF.

This chain links TRBV19 with TRBJ2-5; the D is unclear. This CDR3 is 13 amino acids long. V was pared by 7 bases and J by 2 bases, with 11 bases between. Germline V gene lookup returns CDR1 LNHDA and CDR2 SQIVND (reference sequence). The DNA for the CDR3 is TGTGCCAGTAATGAGAGAGCGCAAGAGACCCAGTACTTC. This sequence encodes CASNERAQETQYF.

Details on this clone: The sample carries other DNA sequences with the same CDR3. The V and J genes are TRBV20-1 and TRBJ2-5; D remains unclear. Per the germline V gene, CDR1 is DFQATT and CDR2 is SNEGSKA (reference sequence). The V end lost 3 bases, the J end lost 2 bases, and 4 bases lay between the germline ends. The CDR3 totals 11 residues. CDR3 sequence: CSARLQETQYF. CDR3 sequence (DNA): TGCAGTGCTAGGCTTCAAGAGACCCAGTACTTC.